These 9 T cell receptor beta chains were sequenced from one sample in a study of T cell repertoires in cytomegalovirus infection. These receptors have no identified antigens. Using its own MiXCR run on the reads, TCRdb lists one record per CDR3 protein. The sample shows about 770,000 distinct CDR3 sequences, 29% of them seen only once. The sequencing used cultured CD8+ T cells from PBMCs, collected from culture after CMV antigen stimulation. Every receptor here comes from a human donor in good health (CMV status not recorded). Some clones in this sample may be carry-over from other donors' samples.

The chain couples TRBV7-9 to TRBJ2-3; D is unresolved. V was trimmed by 7 bases and J by 4 bases, leaving 15 bases between them. The CDR3 loop spans 14 amino acids. Germline V gene data show CDR1 as SEHNR and CDR2 as FQNEAQ (reference sequence). The CDR3 region is CASTLADTADTQYF. The CDR3 nucleotides read TGTGCCAGCACCTTGGCCGACACCGCAGATACGCAGTATTTT.

The chain carries TRBV19 and TRBJ2-3; D gene ambiguous. The CDR3 covers 14 residues. Germline V gene lookup returns CDR1 LNHDA and CDR2 SQIVND (reference sequence). The ends were cut back, 1 base at V and 2 bases at J, with 7 bases in the middle. The CDR3 here is CASSIVGTTDTQYF. DNA of the CDR3: TGTGCCAGTAGTATAGTCGGTACCACAGATACGCAGTATTTT.

The CDR3 reads CASSQDFLSSYNEQFF. The CDR3 DNA reads TGCGCCAGCAGCCAAGACTTCCTGAGCTCCTACAATGAGCAGTTCTTC. V and J are TRBV4-1 and TRBJ2-1; D ambiguous. CDR1 and CDR2 (germline): MGHRA, YSYEKL. V lost 0 bases and J 0 bases, leaving 9 bases between the germline ends. CDR3 size: 16 residues.

In this sample, this clonotype turned up a few times. The gene calls are TRBV11-2 and TRBJ1-1, with D possibly being TRBD1 (5 bases). Looked up from germline, CDR1 is SGHAT and CDR2 is FQNNGV. V gave up 5 bases and J gave up 8 bases, with 18 bases separating them. The length of the CDR3 is 14 residues. In nucleotides, the CDR3 is TGTGCCAGCAGCCCCGCCGGTGAGGGGTACGAAGCTTTCTTT. It yields the protein CASSPAGEGYEAFF.

The V and J genes are TRBV29-1 and TRBJ2-3; 9 nucleotides agree with TRBD1. V dropped 1 base and J dropped 4; count of bases not matched to a gene: 6. The CDR3 is 15 residues long. Germline values: CDR1 SQVTM, CDR2 ANQGSEA. The CDR3 nucleotides are TGCAGCGTTGAAGTCCCGGGACAGGGCCCAGATACGCAGTATTTT. It specifies CSVEVPGQGPDTQYF.

The V and J genes are TRBV19 and TRBJ1-1; D uncertain. The CDR3 has 14 amino acids. V gave up 4 bases and J gave up 1 base, with 10 bases separating them. Germline V gene lookup returns CDR1 LNHDA and CDR2 SQIVND (reference sequence). DNA for the CDR3: TGTGCCAGTAGTAGGGCCACAAGGAACACTGAAGCTTTCTTT. The encoded protein is CASSRATRNTEAFF.

As regards this clonotype: This CDR3 fails to terminate in the conserved phenylalanine or tryptophan, so it likely reflects a read error. The V gene is TRBV9, the J gene TRBJ1-1; TRBD1 matches at 8 bases. CDR1 is SGDLS and CDR2 is YYNGEE in the germline V gene. V lost 3 bases and J lost 5; bases outside the gene matches: 15. This CDR3 region has 17 residues. The CDR3 DNA sequence: TGTGCCAGCAGCGGGGCTAGGACAGGGTTAAAGGGGACTGAAGCTTTCTCT. It translates to CASSGARTGLKGTEAFS.

This clonotype has only a few counts. The chain employs TRBV6-2 or TRBV6-3 and TRBJ1-5; a weak D match, TRBD1 (5 bases). The CDR3 runs to 13 residues. The V and J ends lost 7 bases and 2 bases respectively, with 9 bases between them. Germline V lookup: CDR1 MNHEY, CDR2 SVGEGT. This CDR3 reads CASTGPGNQPQHF. CDR3 DNA: TGTGCCAGCACGGGACCTGGCAATCAGCCCCAGCATTTT.

Only a few counts were recorded for this clonotype. CDR3 amino acids: CASSVDIDSSPLHF. CDR3 sequence (DNA): TGTGCCAGCAGTGTAGACATCGACTCTTCACCCCTCCACTTT. The chain recombines TRBV6-1 with TRBJ1-6; D unclear. Trimming shortened V by 4 bases and J by 9 bases, and 13 bases separated the two germline ends. CDR3 length equals 14 residues. CDR1 MNHNS and CDR2 SASEGT come from the germline V gene.